The 9 T cell receptor beta chains presented below share a single source sample, sequenced in a study of CD8 T cells in Susac syndrome. The RNA, 0.5 to 1 ug, was put through reverse transcription using random hexamers. Each CDR3 protein gets one entry after TCRdb re-called the immunoSEQ multiplex PCR reads with MiXCR. Seen here are roughly 330,000 distinct CDR3 sequences, 92% observed once, and the top ten hold about 0.07%. Sequencing used CD4+ T cells from PBMCs. The receptors shown here come from a human donor with multiple sclerosis.

The J gene is TRBJ2-2, the V gene TRBV30; weak D call: TRBD1 (6 bases). Germline CDR1 GTSNPN, CDR2 SVGIG (reference sequence). Trimming took off 5 bases at V and 6 bases at J, with 13 bases between the two ends. The CDR3 extends over 13 amino acids. In nucleotides, the CDR3 is TGTGCCTGGGGCCCAAACAGGGCCGGGGAGCTGTTTTTT. It translates to CAWGPNRAGELFF.

This clonotype was detected only once. This sequence joins TRBV4-1 and TRBJ2-7, with D uncertain. V shed 1 base and J shed 1 base, with 11 bases lying between them. Germline V gene data show CDR1 as MGHRA and CDR2 as YSYEKL. The CDR3 contains 15 residues. The CDR3 nucleotides are TGCGCCAGCAGCCAAGGAATAGTCGGATCCTACGAGCAGTACTTC. Amino acid sequence: CASSQGIVGSYEQYF.

The chain uses TRBV6-6 and TRBJ1-1, with D tentatively TRBD1 (6 bases). Germline V CDR1 and CDR2: MNHNY, SVGAGI (reference sequence). The germline V and J ends were trimmed by 4 bases and 5 bases, with 20 bases remaining between them. The CDR3 spans 16 residues. CDR3 protein: CASSFPGVTAETEAFF. CDR3 in DNA: TGTGCCAGCAGTTTTCCAGGGGTAACTGCGGAGACTGAAGCTTTCTTT.

This clonotype came up once. The chain is built from TRBV20-1 and TRBJ2-7; TRBD2 aligns across 9 bases. The V and J ends lost 3 bases and 5 bases, in that order; junction bases with no gene match: 14. Germline V gene sequence: CDR1 DFQATT, CDR2 SNEGSKA (reference sequence). This CDR3 contains 16 residues. In nucleotides, the CDR3 is TGCAGTGCTAGGAGGCGGGAGGGCCGCATGAGAAACGAGCAGTACTTC. Protein: CSARRREGRMRNEQYF.

V is TRBV11-2 and J is TRBJ1-1; no firm D call. This CDR3 is built from 13 residues. The V end was cut by 3 bases, the J end by 2 bases, with 7 bases between. Germline V CDR1 and CDR2: SGHAT, FQNNGV. CDR3 sequence reads: CASSFQTNTEAFF. The CDR3, as DNA: TGTGCCAGCAGCTTTCAGACCAACACTGAAGCTTTCTTT.

The gene calls are TRBV20-1 and TRBJ2-7; D perhaps matches TRBD2 (5 bases). The CDR3 totals 15 residues. The germline V gene encodes CDR1 DFQATT and CDR2 SNEGSKA (reference sequence). V was clipped by 0 bases and J by 0 bases, with 12 bases between them. CDR3 bases: TGCAGTGCTAGAGATTTCAAAAGCGGCTCCTACGAGCAGTACTTC. Its protein product is CSARDFKSGSYEQYF.

The genes are TRBV11-3 and TRBJ2-2; D is ambiguous. Germline V gene sequence: CDR1 SGHNT, CDR2 YENEEA. V was trimmed by 1 base and J by 4 bases, leaving 10 bases between them. This CDR3 spans 15 amino acids. In DNA form, the CDR3 reads TGTGCCAGCAGCTTAGGAGACTTTACCACCGGGGAGCTGTTTTTT. Its translation is CASSLGDFTTGELFF.

The genes are TRBV20-1 and TRBJ2-3; D unclear. V lost 5 bases to trimming and J lost 5 bases, with 8 bases between them. This CDR3 spans 11 amino acids. Looked up from germline, CDR1 is DFQATT and CDR2 is SNEGSKA (reference sequence). As DNA, the CDR3 is TGCAGTGCTTTTGGGCGAGATACGCAGTATTTT. This sequence encodes CSAFGRDTQYF.

This clonotype was observed once. The chain recombines TRBV5-1 with TRBJ2-3; possibly TRBD2 for D (6 bases). CDR3 size: 15 residues. Trimming took 4 bases from V and 0 from J, leaving 12 bases between them. From germline, CDR1 is SGHRS and CDR2 YFSETQ. The CDR3: CASSRLGSSTDTQYF. CDR3 DNA sequence: TGCGCCAGCAGCCGACTAGGGTCTAGCACAGATACGCAGTATTTT.